In its sample, the clone carrying this T cell receptor (beta chain) was seen a few times. Its cognate antigen is unknown. A spike-in of synthetic TCR analog templates was added to each PCR. Sequenced by immunoSEQ multiplex PCR; TCRdb stores in-frame clones only, minus some. The sample includes under 40,000 clones, roughly four fifths of them seen just once. These data belong to a study of PD-L1 blockade in urothelial cancer. On the study more broadly: Before enrollment, 0 to 3 chemotherapy regimens had been given to patients. Broader study findings: Blood clones associated with the tumor expanded more at 3 weeks in durable-benefit patients.

The length of the CDR3 is 14 residues. Germline-derived CDR1 and CDR2 are MNHEY and SVGAGI. The V gene lost 0 bases and the J gene lost 7 bases, with 7 bases spanning the gap. Time point: pretreatment peripheral blood. Peripheral blood mononuclear cells were collected from every patient before and during treatment, yielding between 1 and 8 samples per patient. The source was PBMCs, collected around atezolizumab (anti-PD-L1) treatment. The chain joins TRBV6-5 to TRBJ1-6; tentatively, D is TRBD1 (5 bases). The TCR sequence derives from a man in his fifties or sixties with urothelial cancer. CDR3 sequence (DNA): TGTGCCAGCAGTTACTCTACAGGAAATTCACCCCTCCACTTT. Translating it yields CASSYSTGNSPLHF.